Listed here is a single TCR beta chain. Its antigen is unknown. CDR1 is SGHRS, CDR2 YFSETQ, per germline. The CDR3 runs 16 residues. The trim removed 2 bases at V and 4 bases at J, leaving 9 bases unmatched. The entry originates in a study of cytomegalovirus exposure and HLA in healthy donors. General study findings and limits: Common viral pathogens (according to a later analysis) appeared linked to several of the most significant clusters. Most observed TCR sequences were rare, whereas some public TCRs were detected in many donors.

Vbeta (60) and Jbeta (13) primers were used in the PCR. The repertoire was sequenced with immunoSEQ multiplex PCR; TCRdb's copy has only in-frame clones and lacks some. Of 150,000 or so clones listed, around 9.7% are singletons. This TCR was sampled from a man between 45 and 60 years old in good health and CMV-seronegative. The rearrangement joins TRBV5-1 to TRBJ2-7, with TRBD2 identical over 10 bases. Sequenced: PBMCs. The chain's CDR3 is CASSLSLAGVGYEQYF. Written as DNA, the CDR3 is TGCGCCAGCAGCTTATCCCTAGCGGGAGTTGGGTACGAGCAGTACTTC.